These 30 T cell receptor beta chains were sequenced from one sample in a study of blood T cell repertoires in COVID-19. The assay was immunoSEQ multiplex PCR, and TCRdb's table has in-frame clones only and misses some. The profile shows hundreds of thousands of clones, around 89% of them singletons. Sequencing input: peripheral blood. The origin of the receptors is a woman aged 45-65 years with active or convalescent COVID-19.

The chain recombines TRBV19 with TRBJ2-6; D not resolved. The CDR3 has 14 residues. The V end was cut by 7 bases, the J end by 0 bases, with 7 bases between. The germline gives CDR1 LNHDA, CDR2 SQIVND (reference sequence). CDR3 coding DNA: TGTGCCAGTATGGAGTTCTCTGGGGCCAACGTCCTGACTTTC. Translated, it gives CASMEFSGANVLTF.

The CDR3 nucleotides are TGTGCCAGCAGTTACTCTGTAGGGGTGGGCACTGAAGCTTTCTTT. Its translation is CASSYSVGVGTEAFF. The chain joins TRBV6-5 to TRBJ1-1; D may be TRBD1 (5 bases). Germline V gives CDR1 MNHEY, CDR2 SVGAGI. V lost 0 bases and J 4 bases, leaving 12 bases between the germline ends. This CDR3 region has 15 residues.

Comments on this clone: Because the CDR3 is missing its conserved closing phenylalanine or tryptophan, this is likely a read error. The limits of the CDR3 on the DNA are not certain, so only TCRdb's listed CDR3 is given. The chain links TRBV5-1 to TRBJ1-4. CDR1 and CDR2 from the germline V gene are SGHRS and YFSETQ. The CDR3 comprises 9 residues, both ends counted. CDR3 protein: CASSRSCNR.

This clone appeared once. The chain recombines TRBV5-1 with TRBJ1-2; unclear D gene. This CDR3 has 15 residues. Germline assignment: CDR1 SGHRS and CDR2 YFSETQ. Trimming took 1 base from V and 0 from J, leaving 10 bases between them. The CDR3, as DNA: TGCGCCAGCAGCTTGCCGAGGTCCCCTAACTATGGCTACACCTTC. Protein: CASSLPRSPNYGYTF.

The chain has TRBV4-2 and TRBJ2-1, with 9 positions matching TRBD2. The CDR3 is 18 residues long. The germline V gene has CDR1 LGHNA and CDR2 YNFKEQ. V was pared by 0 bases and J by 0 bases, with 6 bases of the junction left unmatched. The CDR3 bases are TGTGCCAGCAGCCAAGATGCGGGGGGGATCAGCTCCTACAATGAGCAGTTCTTC. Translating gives CASSQDAGGISSYNEQFF.

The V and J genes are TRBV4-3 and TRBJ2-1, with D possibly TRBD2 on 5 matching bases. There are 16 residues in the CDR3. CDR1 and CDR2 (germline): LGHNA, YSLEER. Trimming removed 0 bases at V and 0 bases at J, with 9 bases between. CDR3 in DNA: TGCGCCAGCAGCCAAGATCCTCGGGACTCCTACAATGAGCAGTTCTTC. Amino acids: CASSQDPRDSYNEQFF.

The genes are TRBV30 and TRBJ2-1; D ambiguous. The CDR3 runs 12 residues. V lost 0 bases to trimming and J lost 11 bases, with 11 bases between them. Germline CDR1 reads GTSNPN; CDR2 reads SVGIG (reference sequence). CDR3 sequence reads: CAWSVERVKQFF. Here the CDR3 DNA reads TGTGCCTGGAGTGTAGAGCGTGTGAAGCAGTTCTTC.

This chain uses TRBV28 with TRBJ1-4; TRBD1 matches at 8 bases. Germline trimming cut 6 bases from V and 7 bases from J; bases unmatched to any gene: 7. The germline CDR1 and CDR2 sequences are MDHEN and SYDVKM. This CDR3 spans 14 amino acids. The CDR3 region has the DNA TGTGCCAGCAGCCAGACAGGGGTCGGTGAAAAACTGTTTTTT. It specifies CASSQTGVGEKLFF.

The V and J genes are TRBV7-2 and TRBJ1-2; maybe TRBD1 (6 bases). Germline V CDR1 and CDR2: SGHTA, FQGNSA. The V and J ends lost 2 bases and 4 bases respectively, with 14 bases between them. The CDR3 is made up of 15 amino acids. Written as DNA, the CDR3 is TGTGCCAGCAGCTTACCTTCTGGGGGCAGCTATGGCTACACCTTC. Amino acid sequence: CASSLPSGGSYGYTF.

This CDR3 reads CAWSVPPTGTSYGYTF. CDR3 nucleotide sequence: TGTGCCTGGAGTGTACCCCCGACAGGGACCAGCTATGGCTACACCTTC. J is TRBJ1-2 and V is TRBV30, with 7 bases identical to TRBD1. The CDR3 consists of 16 residues. J gave up 4 bases and V 0 bases, and 11 bases lay outside the gene matches. The V gene's germline CDR1 is GTSNPN and CDR2 SVGIG (reference sequence).

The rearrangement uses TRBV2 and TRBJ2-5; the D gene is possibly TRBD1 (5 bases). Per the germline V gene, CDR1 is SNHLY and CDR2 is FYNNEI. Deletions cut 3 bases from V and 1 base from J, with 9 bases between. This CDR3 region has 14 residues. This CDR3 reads CASSEVGVQETQYF. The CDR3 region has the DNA TGTGCCAGCAGTGAGGTAGGGGTCCAAGAGACCCAGTACTTC.

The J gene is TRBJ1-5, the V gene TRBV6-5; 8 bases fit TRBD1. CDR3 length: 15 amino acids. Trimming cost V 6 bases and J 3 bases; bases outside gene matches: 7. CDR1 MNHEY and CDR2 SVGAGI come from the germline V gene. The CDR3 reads CASRLDRADNQPQHF. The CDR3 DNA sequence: TGTGCCAGCAGATTGGACAGGGCGGACAATCAGCCCCAGCATTTT.

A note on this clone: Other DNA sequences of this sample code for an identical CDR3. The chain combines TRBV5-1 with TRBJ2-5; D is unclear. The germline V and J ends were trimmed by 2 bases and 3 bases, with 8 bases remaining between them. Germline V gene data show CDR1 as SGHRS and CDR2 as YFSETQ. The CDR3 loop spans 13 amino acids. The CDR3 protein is CASSFPGEETQYF. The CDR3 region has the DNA TGCGCCAGCAGCTTCCCCGGAGAAGAGACCCAGTACTTC.

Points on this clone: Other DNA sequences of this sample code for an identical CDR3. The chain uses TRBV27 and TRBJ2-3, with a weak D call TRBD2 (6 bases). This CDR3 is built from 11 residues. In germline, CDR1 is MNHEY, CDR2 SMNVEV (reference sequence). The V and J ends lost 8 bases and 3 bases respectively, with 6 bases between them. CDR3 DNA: TGTGCCAGCGGGAGGACAGATACGCAGTATTTT. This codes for CASGRTDTQYF.

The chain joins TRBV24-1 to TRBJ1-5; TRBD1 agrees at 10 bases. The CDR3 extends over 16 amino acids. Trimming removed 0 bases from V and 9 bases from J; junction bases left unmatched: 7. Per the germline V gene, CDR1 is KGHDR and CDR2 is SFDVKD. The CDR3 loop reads CATSDLGTGEEGPQHF. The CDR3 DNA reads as TGTGCCACCAGTGATTTGGGGACAGGGGAGGAGGGGCCCCAGCATTTT.

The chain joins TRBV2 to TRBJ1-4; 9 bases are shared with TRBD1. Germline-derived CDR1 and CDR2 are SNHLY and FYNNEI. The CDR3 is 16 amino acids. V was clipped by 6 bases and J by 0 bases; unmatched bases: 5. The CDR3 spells CASSRDRVTTNEKLFF. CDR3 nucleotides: TGTGCCAGCAGCCGGGACAGGGTCACAACTAATGAAAAACTGTTTTTT.

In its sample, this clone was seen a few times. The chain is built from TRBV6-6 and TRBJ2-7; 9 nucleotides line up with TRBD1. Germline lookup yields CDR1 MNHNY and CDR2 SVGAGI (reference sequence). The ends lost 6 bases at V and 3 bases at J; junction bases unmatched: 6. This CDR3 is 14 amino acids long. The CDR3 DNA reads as TGTGCCAGCAGGGACCCGGGACAGGGCTACGAGCAGTACTTC. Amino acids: CASRDPGQGYEQYF.

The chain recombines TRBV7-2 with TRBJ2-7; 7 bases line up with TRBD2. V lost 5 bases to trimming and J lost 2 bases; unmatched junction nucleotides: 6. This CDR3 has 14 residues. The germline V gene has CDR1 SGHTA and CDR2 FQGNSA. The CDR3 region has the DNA TGTGCCAGCAGCCCTACTGGACTAGCCTACGAGCAGTACTTC. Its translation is CASSPTGLAYEQYF.

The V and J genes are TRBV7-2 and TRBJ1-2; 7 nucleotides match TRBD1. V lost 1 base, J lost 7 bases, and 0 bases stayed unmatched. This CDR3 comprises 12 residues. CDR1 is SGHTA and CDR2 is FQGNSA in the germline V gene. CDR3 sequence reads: CASSLDRGGYTF. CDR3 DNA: TGTGCCAGCAGCTTAGACAGGGGTGGCTACACCTTC.

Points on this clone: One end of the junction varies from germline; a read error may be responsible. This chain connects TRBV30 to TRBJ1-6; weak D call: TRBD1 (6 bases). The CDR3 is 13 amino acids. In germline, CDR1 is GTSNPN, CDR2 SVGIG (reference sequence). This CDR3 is CACPGAYDSPLHF. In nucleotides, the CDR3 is TGTGCCTGCCCAGGGGCCTATGATTCACCCCTCCACTTT. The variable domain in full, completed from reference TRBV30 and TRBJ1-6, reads SQTIHQWPATLVQPVGSPLSLECTVEGTSNPNLYWYRQAAGRGLQLLFYSVGIGQISSEVPQNLSASRPQDRQFILSSKKLLLSDSGFYLCACPGAYDSPLHFGNGTRLTVT.

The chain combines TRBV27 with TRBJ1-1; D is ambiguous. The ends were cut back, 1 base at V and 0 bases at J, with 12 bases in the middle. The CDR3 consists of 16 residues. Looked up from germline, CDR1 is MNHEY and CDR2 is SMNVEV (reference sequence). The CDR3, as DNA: TGTGCCAGCAGTTTATTGGGCAGCTCTTTGAACACTGAAGCTTTCTTT. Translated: CASSLLGSSLNTEAFF.

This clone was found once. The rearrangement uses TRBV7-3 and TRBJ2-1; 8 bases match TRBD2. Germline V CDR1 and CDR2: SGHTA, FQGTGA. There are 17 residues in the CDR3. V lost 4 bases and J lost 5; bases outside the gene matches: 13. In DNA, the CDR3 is TGTGCCAGCAGCTCCCATCTCCCGCGGGAGGACAACAATGAGCAGTTCTTC. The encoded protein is CASSSHLPREDNNEQFF.

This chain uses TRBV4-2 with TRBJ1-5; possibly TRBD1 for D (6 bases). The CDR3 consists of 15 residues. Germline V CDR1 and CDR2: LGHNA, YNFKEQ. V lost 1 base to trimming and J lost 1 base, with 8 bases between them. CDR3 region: CASSQGQGSNQPQHF. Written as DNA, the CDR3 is TGTGCCAGCAGCCAAGGGCAGGGGAGCAATCAGCCCCAGCATTTT.

The CDR3 DNA reads TGTGCCATCAGTGAGCCGGGGGACAGAATACCCAAAAACATTCAGTACTTC. Protein: CAISEPGDRIPKNIQYF. This chain joins TRBV10-3 and TRBJ2-4, with D perhaps TRBD1 (7 bases). CDR3 length: 17 amino acids. Germline V CDR1 and CDR2: ENHRY, SYGVKD. V lost 2 bases, J lost 2 bases, and 16 bases lay in between.

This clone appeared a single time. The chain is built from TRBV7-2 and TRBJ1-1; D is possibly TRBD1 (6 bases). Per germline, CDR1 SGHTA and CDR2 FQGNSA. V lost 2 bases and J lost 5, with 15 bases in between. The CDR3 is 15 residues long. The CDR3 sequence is CASSLTGSPTTEAFF. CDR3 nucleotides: TGTGCCAGCAGCTTAACAGGGTCCCCAACAACTGAAGCTTTCTTT.

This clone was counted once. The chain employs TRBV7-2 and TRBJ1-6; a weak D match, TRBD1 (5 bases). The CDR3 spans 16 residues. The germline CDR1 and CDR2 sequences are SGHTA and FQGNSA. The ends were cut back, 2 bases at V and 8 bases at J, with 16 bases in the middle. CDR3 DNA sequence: TGTGCCAGCAGCTTATTCTATGGCAGGGAATATTCACCCCTCCACTTT. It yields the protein CASSLFYGREYSPLHF. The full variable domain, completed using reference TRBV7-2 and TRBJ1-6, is GAGVSQSPSNKVTEKGKDVELRCDPISGHTALYWYRQSLGQGLEFLIYFQGNSAPDKSGLPSDRFSAERTGGSVSTLTIQRTQQEDSAVYLCASSLFYGREYSPLHFGNGTRLTVT.

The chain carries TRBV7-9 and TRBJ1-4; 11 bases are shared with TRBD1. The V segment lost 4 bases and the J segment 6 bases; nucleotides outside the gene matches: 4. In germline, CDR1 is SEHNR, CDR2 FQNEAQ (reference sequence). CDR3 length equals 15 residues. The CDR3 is CASSSWTGGDEKLFF. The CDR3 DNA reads TGTGCCAGCAGCTCCTGGACAGGGGGCGATGAAAAACTGTTTTTT.

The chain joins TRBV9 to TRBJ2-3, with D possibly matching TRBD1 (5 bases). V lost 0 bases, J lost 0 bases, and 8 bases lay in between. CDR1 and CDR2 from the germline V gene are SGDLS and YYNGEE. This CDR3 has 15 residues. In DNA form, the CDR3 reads TGTGCCAGCAGCGTAGGGGGCCCTAGCACAGATACGCAGTATTTT. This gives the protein CASSVGGPSTDTQYF.

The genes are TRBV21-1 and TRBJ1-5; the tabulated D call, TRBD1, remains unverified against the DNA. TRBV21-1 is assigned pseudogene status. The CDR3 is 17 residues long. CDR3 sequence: CASSTARDRGWGQPQHF. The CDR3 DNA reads TGTGCCAGCAGCACAGCTCGGGACAGGGGATGGGGTCAGCCCCAGCATTTT.

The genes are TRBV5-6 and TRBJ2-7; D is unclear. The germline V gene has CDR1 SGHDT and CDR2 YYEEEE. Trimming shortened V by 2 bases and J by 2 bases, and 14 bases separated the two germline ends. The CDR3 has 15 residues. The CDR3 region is CASSLNPPTTYEQYF. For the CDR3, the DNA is TGTGCCAGCAGCTTAAACCCCCCGACAACCTACGAGCAGTACTTC.